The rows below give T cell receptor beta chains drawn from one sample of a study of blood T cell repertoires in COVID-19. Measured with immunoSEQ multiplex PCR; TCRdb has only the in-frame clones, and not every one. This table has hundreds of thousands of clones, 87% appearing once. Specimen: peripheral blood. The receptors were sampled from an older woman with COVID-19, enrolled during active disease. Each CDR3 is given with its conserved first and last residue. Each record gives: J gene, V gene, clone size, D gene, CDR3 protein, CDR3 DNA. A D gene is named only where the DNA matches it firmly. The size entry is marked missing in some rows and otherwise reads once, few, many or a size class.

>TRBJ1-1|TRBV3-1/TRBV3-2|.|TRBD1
CASSKRKTGMNTEAFF
TGTGCCAGCAGCAAAAGGAAGACAGGGATGAACACTGAAGCTTTCTTT
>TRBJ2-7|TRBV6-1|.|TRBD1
CASSEAATGDYEQYF
TGTGCCAGCAGTGAAGCCGCGACAGGGGACTACGAGCAGTACTTC
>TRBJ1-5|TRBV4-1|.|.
CASTHSYSNQPQHF
TGCGCCAGCACCCATTCTTATAGCAATCAGCCCCAGCATTTT
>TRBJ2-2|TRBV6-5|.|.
CASTRGGARRGELFF
TGTGCCAGCACCAGGGGTGGGGCTAGAAGGGGGGAGCTGTTTTTT
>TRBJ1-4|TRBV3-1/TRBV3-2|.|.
CASSPRLIEKLFF
TGTGCCAGCAGCCCCCGACTGATTGAAAAACTGTTTTTT
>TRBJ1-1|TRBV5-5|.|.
CASSFGGRYTEAFF
TGTGCCAGCAGCTTCGGGGGGAGATATACTGAAGCTTTCTTT
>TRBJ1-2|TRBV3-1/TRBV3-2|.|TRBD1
CASRGPGQGNGYTF
TGTGCCAGCAGGGGACCGGGACAGGGGAATGGCTACACCTTC
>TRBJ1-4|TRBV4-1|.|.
CASSQVWGLNEKLFF
TGCGCCAGCAGCCAAGTTTGGGGCCTAAATGAAAAACTGTTTTTT
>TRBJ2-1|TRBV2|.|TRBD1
CASKARGITNEQFF
TGTGCCAGCAAGGCCAGGGGGATAACCAATGAGCAGTTCTTC
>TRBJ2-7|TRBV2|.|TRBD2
CASSERAGLDEQYF
TGTGCCAGCAGTGAACGGGCCGGACTAGACGAGCAGTACTTC
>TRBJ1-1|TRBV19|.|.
CASSIPSLLNTEAFF
TGTGCCAGTAGTATCCCCAGTCTTTTGAACACTGAAGCTTTCTTT
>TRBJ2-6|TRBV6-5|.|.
CASSYGGAGANVLTF
TGTGCCAGCAGTTATGGGGGCGCTGGGGCCAACGTCCTGACTTTC
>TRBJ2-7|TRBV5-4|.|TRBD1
CASSLGQGRAYEQYF
TGTGCCAGCAGCCTGGGACAGGGTAGGGCCTACGAGCAGTACTTC
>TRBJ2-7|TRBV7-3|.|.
CASSLQPTYEQYF
TGTGCCAGCAGCTTACAACCTACTTACGAGCAGTACTTC
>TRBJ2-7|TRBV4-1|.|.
CASSQTPGVSEQYF
TGCGCCAGCAGCCAAACCCCAGGGGTTTCTGAGCAGTACTTC
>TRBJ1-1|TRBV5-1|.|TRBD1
CASSRAQGSRANTEAFF
TGCGCCAGCAGCCGCGCACAGGGGAGCAGGGCGAACACTGAAGCTTTCTTT
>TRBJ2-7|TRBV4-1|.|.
CASSQEPGLLYEQYF
TGCGCCAGCAGCCAAGAGCCGGGACTGCTCTACGAGCAGTACTTC
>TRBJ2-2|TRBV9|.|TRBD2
CASSARGGGTGELFF
TGTGCCAGCAGCGCCCGGGGCGGGGGGACCGGGGAGCTGTTTTTT
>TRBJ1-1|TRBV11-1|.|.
CASRLRQAENTEAFF
TGTGCCAGCAGGTTACGACAGGCGGAGAACACTGAAGCTTTCTTT
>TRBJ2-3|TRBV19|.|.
CASSTPRSDTQYF
TGTGCCAGTAGTACCCCGAGGTCAGATACGCAGTATTTT
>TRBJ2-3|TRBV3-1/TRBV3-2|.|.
CASSFQQGGVDTDTQYF
TGTGCCAGCAGCTTCCAACAGGGAGGGGTGGACACAGATACGCAGTATTTT
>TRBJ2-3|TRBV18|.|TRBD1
CASSPGPEQGKGTDTQYF
TGTGCCAGCTCACCAGGACCTGAACAGGGGAAGGGGACAGATACGCAGTATTTT
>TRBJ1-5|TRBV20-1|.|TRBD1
CSASTGGVQPNQPQHF
TGCAGTGCTAGTACAGGGGGAGTCCAACCCAATCAGCCCCAGCATTTT
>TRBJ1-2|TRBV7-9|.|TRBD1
CASSLGQGYGYTF
TGTGCCAGCAGCTTAGGACAGGGCTATGGCTACACCTTC
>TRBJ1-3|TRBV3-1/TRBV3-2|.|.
CASSQEGPNTIYF
TGTGCCAGCAGCCAAGAGGGGCCGAACACCATATATTTT
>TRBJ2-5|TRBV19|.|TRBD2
CASSILAGGPQETQYF
TGTGCCAGTAGTATCCTAGCGGGGGGGCCCCAAGAGACCCAGTACTTC
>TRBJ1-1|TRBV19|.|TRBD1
CASSALQGLGAFF
TGTGCCAGTAGTGCCCTACAGGGGTTAGGGGCTTTCTTT
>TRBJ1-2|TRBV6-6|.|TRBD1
CASSGGQGKRGYTF
TGTGCCAGCAGTGGGGGACAGGGGAAGCGTGGCTACACCTTC
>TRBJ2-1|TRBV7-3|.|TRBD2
CASSLSSGGVSEQFF
TGTGCCAGCAGCTTATCTAGCGGGGGGGTATCTGAGCAGTTCTTC
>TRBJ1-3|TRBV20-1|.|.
CSAPSSNTIYF
TGCAGTGCTCCCAGTTCAAACACCATATATTTT
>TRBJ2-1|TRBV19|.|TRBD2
CASSGTSGRHSYNEQFF
TGTGCCAGTAGTGGGACTAGCGGGCGCCACTCCTACAATGAGCAGTTCTTC
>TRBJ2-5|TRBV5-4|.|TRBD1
CASSPRWTGKETQYF
TGTGCCAGCAGCCCCCGCTGGACAGGGAAGGAGACCCAGTACTTC
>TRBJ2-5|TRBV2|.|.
CASSGTDFPQYF
TGTGCCAGCAGTGGGACAGACTTTCCCCAGTACTTC
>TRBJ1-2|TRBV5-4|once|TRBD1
CASSVDRTANYGYTF
TGTGCCAGCAGCGTGGACAGGACCGCTAACTATGGCTACACCTTC
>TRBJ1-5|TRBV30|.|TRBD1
CAWSAGTGASGPQHF
TGTGCCTGGAGTGCTGGGACAGGGGCATCTGGGCCCCAGCATTTT
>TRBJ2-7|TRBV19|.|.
CASSSRDEQYF
TGTGCCAGTAGTAGCCGGGACGAGCAGTACTTC
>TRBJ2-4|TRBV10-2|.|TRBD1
CASSEFPTGESIQYF
TGCGCCAGCAGTGAGTTTCCCACAGGGGAGAGCATTCAGTACTTC
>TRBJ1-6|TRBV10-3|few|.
CATRQDSYNSPLHF
TGTGCCACCCGTCAGGACAGCTATAATTCACCCCTCCACTTT
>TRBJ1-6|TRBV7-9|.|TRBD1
CASSLLQGNSPLHF
TGTGCCAGCAGCTTATTACAGGGGAATTCACCCCTCCACTTT